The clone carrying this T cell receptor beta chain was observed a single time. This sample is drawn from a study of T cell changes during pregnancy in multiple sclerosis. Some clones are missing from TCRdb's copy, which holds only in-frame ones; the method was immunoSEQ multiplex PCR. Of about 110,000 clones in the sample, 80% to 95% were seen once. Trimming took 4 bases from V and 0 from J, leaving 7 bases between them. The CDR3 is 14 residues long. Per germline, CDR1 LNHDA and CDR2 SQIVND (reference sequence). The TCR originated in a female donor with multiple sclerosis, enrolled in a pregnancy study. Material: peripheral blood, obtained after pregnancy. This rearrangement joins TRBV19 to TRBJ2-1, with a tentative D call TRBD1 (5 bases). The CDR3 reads CASSKGFSYNEQFF. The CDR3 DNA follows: TGTGCCAGTAGTAAGGGGTTCTCCTACAATGAGCAGTTCTTC.